Sequencing of this T cell receptor (beta chain) was carried out in a study of T-cell memory formation after mild COVID-19. The germline CDR1 and CDR2 sequences are MNHEY and SVGEGT. The V gene lost 4 bases and the J gene lost 11 bases, with 16 bases spanning the gap. This CDR3 comprises 13 residues. With regard to this clonotype: What it recognizes is unknown.

Study conclusions and caveats: Clones contracting across day 15 to 85 had a balanced CD4/CD8 profile; later expanding clones leaned CD4+.

Sample barcodes and UMIs were carried by the TCR alpha and TCR beta cDNA libraries that 5'RACE generated with constant-segment primers. TCRdb reanalysed the 5' RACE reads using MiXCR and keeps one entry per CDR3 protein. Of some 490,000 distinct CDR3 sequences listed, around a sixth are singletons. The chain uses TRBV6-2 or TRBV6-3 and TRBJ2-3; D not certain. This receptor was identified in an adult woman who had mild COVID-19 (a few samples of this study predate the infection). Cell type and time point are not known. Specimen: PBMCs or a T cell subset sorted from them (not recorded which). CDR3 sequence reads: CASSSLGERQQYF. The CDR3 bases are TGTGCCAGCAGTTCCCTCGGTGAGCGCCAGCAGTATTTT.